The 27 T cell receptor beta chains below were found in one sample sequenced in a study of T cells in Graves' hyperthyroidism and ophthalmopathy. Amplification yielded TCR beta CDR3 regions, with RNA transcripts as the source. TCR CDR3 underwent first-round RT-PCR with the HTBI primer set. MiXCR, run by TCRdb on the multiplex PCR reads, gives a single entry per CDR3 protein. This sample has about 840,000 distinct CDR3 sequences, with over 35% found just once. The sample taken for sequencing was blood. The receptors come from a man between 18 and 29 years old with Graves' hyperthyroidism.

This clonotype was counted ten times or more. The chain is built from TRBV7-2 and TRBJ1-5, with TRBD1 as a possible D gene (5 bases). This CDR3 spans 15 amino acids. Trimming cost V 2 bases and J 10 bases, with 18 bases left between them. CDR1 and CDR2 from the germline V gene are SGHTA and FQGNSA. This chain's CDR3 is CASSLSGTSGGPQHF. For the CDR3, the DNA is TGTGCCAGCAGCTTATCAGGGACGTCCGGCGGCCCCCAGCATTTT.

CDR3 residues: CSVNAQEKREQYF. The CDR3 coding sequence is TGCAGCGTTAATGCCCAGGAGAAGAGGGAGCAGTACTTC. V and J are TRBV29-1 and TRBJ2-7, with D hard to call. The CDR3 consists of 13 residues. CDR1 is SQVTM, CDR2 ANQGSEA, per germline. Trimming shortened V by 5 bases and J by 7 bases, and 18 bases separated the two germline ends.

This clonotype was picked up a small number of times. The J gene is TRBJ2-7, the V gene TRBV7-9, with TRBD2 matching over 12 bases. CDR1 SEHNR and CDR2 FQNEAQ come from the germline V gene (reference sequence). The CDR3 has 15 amino acids. V dropped 4 bases and J dropped 9; count of bases not matched to a gene: 10. The CDR3 region is CASSSGLAGQAGQYF. The CDR3 coding sequence is TGTGCCAGCAGCTCCGGACTAGCGGGACAAGCTGGGCAGTACTTC.

Note on this clonotype: A far larger clone is only one base removed, so a read error is likely. The chain employs TRBV5-6 and TRBJ1-5; D call uncertain. Trimming left V 2 bases short and J 4 bases short, with 7 bases between. The germline CDR1 and CDR2 sequences are SGHDT and YYEEEE. This CDR3 region has 13 residues. CDR3 sequence: CASSFGRNQPQHF. The CDR3 nucleotides read TGTGCCAGCAGCTTTGGACGGAATCAGCCCCAGCATTTT.

V is TRBV19 and J is TRBJ2-7, with 8 bases that match TRBD1. Germline loops: CDR1 LNHDA, CDR2 SQIVND (reference sequence). The CDR3 runs to 15 residues. The trim removed 7 bases at V and 1 base at J, leaving 9 bases unmatched. CDR3 DNA sequence: TGTGCCAGTACCCACCGGGACAGGCCTTCCTACGAGCAGTACTTC. As protein: CASTHRDRPSYEQYF.

The sample holds many counts of this clonotype. The chain is built from TRBV6-5 and TRBJ1-5; 12 nucleotides align to TRBD1. The V gene end was trimmed by 6 bases and the J gene end by 7 bases; junction bases not matched to a gene: 4. There are 14 residues in the CDR3. Germline CDR1 MNHEY, CDR2 SVGAGI. The DNA for the CDR3 is TGTGCCAGCAGCCAGGGGACAGGGGGCCAGCCCCAGCATTTT. It specifies CASSQGTGGQPQHF.

About this clonotype itself: A read error may account for a junction end that differs from germline. V usage is TRBV10-3 and J usage is TRBJ2-3, with D tentatively TRBD1 (6 bases). The V gene's germline CDR1 is ENHRY and CDR2 SYGVKD. The CDR3 contains 15 residues. For the CDR3, the DNA is TGTGCCACCAGTCCTGGACAGACCCCCACAGATACGCAGTATTTT. Its translation: CATSPGQTPTDTQYF.

The sample holds many counts of this clonotype. The chain uses TRBV10-2 and TRBJ1-2; D is possibly TRBD1 (5 bases). The CDR3 covers 12 residues. Trimming shortened V by 4 bases and J by 4 bases, and 7 bases separated the two germline ends. Germline V lookup: CDR1 WSHSY, CDR2 SAAADI. CDR3 loop: CASSGQGYGYTF. The CDR3 nucleotides are TGCGCCAGCAGTGGGCAGGGCTATGGCTACACCTTC.

The chain employs TRBV29-1 and TRBJ2-7; 7 bases map to TRBD1. Germline V gene data show CDR1 as SQVTM and CDR2 as ANQGSEA. The CDR3 runs to 12 residues. V lost 5 bases to trimming and J lost 6 bases; unmatched junction nucleotides: 7. The CDR3 loop reads CSVYGQVTEQYF. The CDR3 DNA follows: TGCAGCGTTTACGGACAGGTCACCGAGCAGTACTTC.

This clonotype came up a few times. This chain uses TRBV7-9 with TRBJ1-3; TRBD1 is a possible D gene (5 bases). The CDR3 spans 15 residues. V was trimmed by 7 bases and J by 2 bases, leaving 15 bases between them. In germline, CDR1 is SEHNR, CDR2 FQNEAQ (reference sequence). The CDR3 DNA follows: TGTGCCAGCACCCTGGGGGGGTCTCCTGGAAACACCATATATTTT. This gives the protein CASTLGGSPGNTIYF.

The chain is built from TRBV12-3 or TRBV12-4 and TRBJ2-5; no reliable D call. The V and J ends lost 5 bases and 1 base respectively, with 14 bases between them. CDR3 size: 15 residues. CDR3 region: CASSASREGQETQYF. The CDR3 nucleotides read TGTGCCAGCAGTGCCAGTAGAGAAGGCCAAGAGACCCAGTACTTC.

A few counts support this clonotype. Mismatch with germline at one junction end may stem from a read error. This sequence joins TRBV14 and TRBJ2-5; 7 bases fit TRBD1. CDR1 is SGHDN, CDR2 FVKESK, per germline. The CDR3 extends over 17 amino acids. The CDR3 nucleotides are TGCGCCAGCAGCTCTTCCTCGGCCGGGACAGCTGGAGAGACCCAGTACTTC. Amino acid sequence: CASSSSSAGTAGETQYF.

The genes are TRBV19 and TRBJ2-5, with 8 bases lining up with TRBD1. Germline trimming cut 5 bases from V and 5 bases from J; bases unmatched to any gene: 10. CDR1 is LNHDA, CDR2 SQIVND, per germline (reference sequence). This CDR3 region has 15 residues. The CDR3 DNA follows: TGTGCCAGTAGTCCCGGGACAGGCAAGGGGGAGACCCAGTACTTC. It translates to CASSPGTGKGETQYF.

As concerns this clonotype: This clone may be a read error of a much larger clone one base away. The CDR3 coding sequence is TGTGCCAGCAGCTCAGCACTAACAGGGAAACAGTACTTC. Protein sequence: CASSSALTGKQYF. This chain connects TRBV7-9 to TRBJ2-7, with D possibly TRBD1 on 6 matching bases. Germline values: CDR1 SEHNR, CDR2 FQNEAQ (reference sequence). The CDR3 totals 13 residues. V lost 4 bases and J lost 10, with 17 bases in between.

The chain links TRBV25-1 to TRBJ2-6; D unresolved. The CDR3 runs to 17 residues. CDR1 and CDR2 from the germline V gene are MGHDK and SYGVNS. Trimming took off 5 bases at V and 1 base at J, with 15 bases between the two ends. Here the CDR3 DNA reads TGTGCCAGCAGTTTGGAAGTGTTGGTGTCTGGGGCCAACGTCCTGACTTTC. Amino acids: CASSLEVLVSGANVLTF.

This clonotype was seen a few times. V gene TRBV28 combines with J gene TRBJ1-5; D is ambiguous. The CDR3 runs to 15 residues. Germline V gene lookup returns CDR1 MDHEN and CDR2 SYDVKM. Trimming removed 5 bases at V and 6 bases at J, with 17 bases between. The CDR3 region is CASSEAGLLGQPQHF. As DNA, the CDR3 is TGTGCCAGCAGTGAGGCAGGACTCCTCGGTCAGCCCCAGCATTTT. The full variable domain, rest sourced from reference TRBV28 and TRBJ1-5, is DVKVTQSSRYLVKRTGEKVFLECVQDMDHENMFWYRQDPGLGLRLIYFSYDVKMKEKGDIPEGYSVSREKKERFSLILESASTNQTSMYLCASSEAGLLGQPQHFGDGTRLSIL.

To note about this clonotype: A clone one base away is much larger, so this may be a read error. The genes are TRBV2 and TRBJ2-7; D possibly corresponds to TRBD1 (5 bases). The germline V gene has CDR1 SNHLY and CDR2 FYNNEI. The CDR3 covers 12 residues. The CDR3 coding sequence is TGTGCCAGCAGGGGGCCGGCCTACGAGCAGCACTTC. Its protein product is CASRGPAYEQHF.

This clonotype was seen a few times. The genes are TRBV6-5 and TRBJ2-2; D might be TRBD2 (6 bases). V was shortened by 4 bases and J by 4 bases, with 13 bases between the two germline ends. The CDR3 is 15 residues long. The germline V gene has CDR1 MNHEY and CDR2 SVGAGI. CDR3 sequence: CASSFRLASTGELFF. The CDR3 DNA reads as TGTGCCAGCAGTTTCCGGCTAGCGAGCACCGGGGAGCTGTTTTTT.

This clonotype has ten or more counts. This chain connects TRBV29-1 to TRBJ2-2; the D gene could be TRBD1 or TRBD2 (7 bases each). The CDR3 loop spans 16 amino acids. Germline V CDR1 and CDR2: SQVTM, ANQGSEA. V shed 7 bases and J shed 4 bases, with 22 bases lying between them. CDR3 coding DNA: TGCAGCGCGAAGAACCCAGGGGGGGTTGGCACCGGGGAGCTGTTTTTT. It yields the protein CSAKNPGGVGTGELFF.

V gene TRBV20-1 combines with J gene TRBJ1-1; D gene unclear. The V gene's germline CDR1 is DFQATT and CDR2 SNEGSKA (reference sequence). CDR3 length equals 13 residues. Trimming cost V 1 base and J 4 bases, with 10 bases left between them. The CDR3 nucleotides are TGCAGTGCTAGAGCCGAGTTGGGCACTGAAGCTTTCTTT. This codes for CSARAELGTEAFF.

A note on this clonotype: With a much larger clone just one base away, this may be a read error. J is TRBJ1-6 and V is TRBV11-2; no clear D. CDR3 length: 13 amino acids. The germline CDR1 and CDR2 sequences are SGHAT and FQNNGV. Between the trimmed V and J ends, which lost 3 bases and 11 bases, there was a span of 11 bases. DNA of the CDR3: TGTGCCAGCAGCTTGTGGTCGCATGCACCCCTCCACTTT. This gives the protein CASSLWSHAPLHF.

A few counts support this clonotype. The chain has TRBV4-1 and TRBJ1-2; a weak D match, TRBD1 (5 bases). The CDR3 has 13 residues. Germline lookup yields CDR1 MGHRA and CDR2 YSYEKL. V lost 8 bases and J lost 3, with 13 bases in between. The CDR3 sequence is CASAQGADYGYTF. The CDR3 DNA is TGCGCCAGCGCTCAGGGTGCGGACTATGGCTACACCTTC.

In its sample, this clonotype was seen once. This chain links TRBV7-9 with TRBJ1-3; D not resolved. The CDR3 has 16 residues. Trimming took off 4 bases at V and 0 bases at J, with 13 bases between the two ends. Germline V gene lookup returns CDR1 SEHNR and CDR2 FQNEAQ (reference sequence). CDR3 amino acids: CASSSQAADSGNTIYF. CDR3 DNA sequence: TGTGCCAGCAGCTCCCAAGCAGCGGACTCTGGAAACACCATATATTTT. The variable domain in full, completed from reference TRBV7-9 and TRBJ1-3, reads DTGVSQNPRHKITKRGQNVTFRCDPISEHNRLYWYRQTLGQGPEFLTYFQNEAQLEKSRLLSDRFSAERPKGSFSTLEIQRTEQGDSAMYLCASSSQAADSGNTIYFGEGSWLTVV.

This clonotype has just a few counts. The CDR3 loop is CSLTDSSSYEQYF. The CDR3 DNA reads as TGCAGTTTAACGGACAGCAGCTCCTACGAGCAGTACTTC. The chain links TRBV29-1 to TRBJ2-7, with D possibly TRBD1 on 6 matching bases. Germline CDR1 and CDR2: SQVTM and ANQGSEA. CDR3 size: 13 residues.

Many counts were recorded for this clonotype. V usage is TRBV29-1 and J usage is TRBJ1-2, with D possibly matching TRBD1 (6 bases). The ends were cut back, 7 bases at V and 8 bases at J, with 20 bases in the middle. The CDR3 sequence is 13 residues long. From germline, CDR1 is SQVTM and CDR2 ANQGSEA. The chain's CDR3 is CSARPRWGGGYTF. CDR3 DNA sequence: TGCAGCGCCCGACCTCGATGGGGGGGCGGCTACACCTTC.

This chain links TRBV9 with TRBJ1-1; possible D gene TRBD1, 6 bases. The CDR3 has 13 residues. In germline, CDR1 is SGDLS, CDR2 YYNGEE. Trimming removed 0 bases at V and 6 bases at J, with 9 bases between. The CDR3 loop reads CASSVEGVAEAFF. CDR3 in DNA: TGTGCCAGCAGCGTAGAGGGGGTCGCTGAAGCTTTCTTT.

This chain uses TRBV3-1 with TRBJ1-1; the D gene is possibly TRBD1 (5 bases). Trimming pared 2 bases from V and 8 bases from J, leaving 9 bases between. Germline values: CDR1 LGHDT, CDR2 YNNKEL (reference sequence). This CDR3 has 12 residues. CDR3 nucleotide sequence: TGTGCCAGCAGCCAAAACGGGGGGGAAGCTTTCTTT. Its protein product is CASSQNGGEAFF.